The clone carrying this TCR beta chain was seen a few times. Its antigen is not known. One junction end does not reproduce the germline sequence, and a read error may be involved. The data are from a study of blood T cells in healthy people across ages. A minimum of 7 million PBMCs was isolated per sample. Primers used in a second PCR of about 6 to 11 cycles were a sample-barcoded 5' primer and a J-beta primer mix. Samples each returned at least 2.5 million CDR3-containing paired-end reads. TCRdb redid the calling of the 5' RACE reads with MiXCR, one entry per CDR3 protein. Of fewer than 900,000 distinct CDR3 sequences in the sample, approximately 35% were seen once. Overall study findings and caveats: Correlation between TCR beta diversity and naive T cell percentage was strong. Shifts in expanded clonotypes may have been confounded by donor CMV status, which was unknown.

The CDR3 contains 13 residues. The V gene's germline CDR1 is SGDLS and CDR2 YYNGEE. The sequence derives from a man younger than 35 in good health. The sequenced sample was blood. The rearrangement links TRBV9 to TRBJ2-3; D is ambiguous. CDR3 DNA: TGTGCCAACAGCGTCGATGTATCAGATACGCAGTATTTT. Encoded protein: CANSVDVSDTQYF.